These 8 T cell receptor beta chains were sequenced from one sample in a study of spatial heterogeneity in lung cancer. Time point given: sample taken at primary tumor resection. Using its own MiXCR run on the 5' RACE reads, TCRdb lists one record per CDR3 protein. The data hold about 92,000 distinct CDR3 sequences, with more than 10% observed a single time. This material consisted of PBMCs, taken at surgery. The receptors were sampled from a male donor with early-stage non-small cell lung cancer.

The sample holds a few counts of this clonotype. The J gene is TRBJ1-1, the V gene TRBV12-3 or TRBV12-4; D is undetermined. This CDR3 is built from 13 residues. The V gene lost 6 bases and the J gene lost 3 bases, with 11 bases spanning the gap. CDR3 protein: CASSPGPDTEAFF. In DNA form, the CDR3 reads TGTGCCAGCAGCCCTGGTCCGGACACTGAAGCTTTCTTT.

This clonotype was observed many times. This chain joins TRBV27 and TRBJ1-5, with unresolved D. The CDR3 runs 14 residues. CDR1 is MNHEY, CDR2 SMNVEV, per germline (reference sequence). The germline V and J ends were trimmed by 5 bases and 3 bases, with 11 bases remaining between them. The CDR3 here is CASSTGRPNQPQHF. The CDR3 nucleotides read TGTGCCAGCAGTACCGGACGGCCCAATCAGCCCCAGCATTTT.

CDR3 residues: CASSLEVSVRFTGELFF. The CDR3 DNA sequence: TGCGCCAGCAGCCTTGAAGTTTCGGTGAGATTTACCGGGGAGCTGTTTTTT. The rearrangement joins TRBV4-1 to TRBJ2-2; D is undetermined. V was cut by 4 bases and J by 5 bases, with 20 bases left in between. Germline-derived CDR1 and CDR2 are MGHRA and YSYEKL. The CDR3 has 17 residues.

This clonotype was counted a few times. In DNA form, the CDR3 reads TGTGCCAGCAGCCCTTGGAGCGGGGGAAGCTCCTACAATGAGCAGTTCTTC. This sequence encodes CASSPWSGGSSYNEQFF. This chain uses TRBV12-3 or TRBV12-4 with TRBJ2-1; 8 nucleotides line up with TRBD2. The J segment lost 0 bases and the V segment lost 6 bases, leaving 10 bases of the junction unmatched. This CDR3 has 17 residues.

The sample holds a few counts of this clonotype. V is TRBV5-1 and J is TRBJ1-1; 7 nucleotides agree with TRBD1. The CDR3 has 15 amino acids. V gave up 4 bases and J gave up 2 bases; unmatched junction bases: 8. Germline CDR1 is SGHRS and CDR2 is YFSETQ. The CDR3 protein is CASSPRTGVNTEAFF. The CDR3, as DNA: TGCGCCAGCAGCCCCAGGACAGGAGTAAACACTGAAGCTTTCTTT.

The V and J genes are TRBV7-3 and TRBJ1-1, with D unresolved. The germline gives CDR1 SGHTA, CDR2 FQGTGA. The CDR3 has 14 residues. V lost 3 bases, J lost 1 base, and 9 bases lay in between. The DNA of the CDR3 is TGTGCCAGCAGCTTGTTTCGCGCGAACACTGAAGCTTTCTTT. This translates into CASSLFRANTEAFF.

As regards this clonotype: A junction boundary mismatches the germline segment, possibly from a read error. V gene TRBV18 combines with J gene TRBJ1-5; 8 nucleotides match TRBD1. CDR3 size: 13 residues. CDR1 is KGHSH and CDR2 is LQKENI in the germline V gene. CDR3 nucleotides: TGTGCCAGCTCGCCACAGGGGGAGCAGCCCCAGCATTTT. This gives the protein CASSPQGEQPQHF. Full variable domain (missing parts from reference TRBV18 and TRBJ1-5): NAGVMQNPRHLVRRRGQEARLRCSPMKGHSHVYWYRQLPEEGLKFMVYLQKENIIDESGMPKERFSAEFPKEGPSILRIQQVVRGDSAAYFCASSPQGEQPQHFGDGTRLSIL.

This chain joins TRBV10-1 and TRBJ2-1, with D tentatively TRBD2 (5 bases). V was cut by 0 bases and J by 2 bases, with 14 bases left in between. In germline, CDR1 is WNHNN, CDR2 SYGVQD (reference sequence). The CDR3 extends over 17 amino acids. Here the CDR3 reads CASSESINSGPYNEQFF. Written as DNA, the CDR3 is TGCGCCAGCAGTGAGTCGATCAACAGCGGACCCTACAATGAGCAGTTCTTC.